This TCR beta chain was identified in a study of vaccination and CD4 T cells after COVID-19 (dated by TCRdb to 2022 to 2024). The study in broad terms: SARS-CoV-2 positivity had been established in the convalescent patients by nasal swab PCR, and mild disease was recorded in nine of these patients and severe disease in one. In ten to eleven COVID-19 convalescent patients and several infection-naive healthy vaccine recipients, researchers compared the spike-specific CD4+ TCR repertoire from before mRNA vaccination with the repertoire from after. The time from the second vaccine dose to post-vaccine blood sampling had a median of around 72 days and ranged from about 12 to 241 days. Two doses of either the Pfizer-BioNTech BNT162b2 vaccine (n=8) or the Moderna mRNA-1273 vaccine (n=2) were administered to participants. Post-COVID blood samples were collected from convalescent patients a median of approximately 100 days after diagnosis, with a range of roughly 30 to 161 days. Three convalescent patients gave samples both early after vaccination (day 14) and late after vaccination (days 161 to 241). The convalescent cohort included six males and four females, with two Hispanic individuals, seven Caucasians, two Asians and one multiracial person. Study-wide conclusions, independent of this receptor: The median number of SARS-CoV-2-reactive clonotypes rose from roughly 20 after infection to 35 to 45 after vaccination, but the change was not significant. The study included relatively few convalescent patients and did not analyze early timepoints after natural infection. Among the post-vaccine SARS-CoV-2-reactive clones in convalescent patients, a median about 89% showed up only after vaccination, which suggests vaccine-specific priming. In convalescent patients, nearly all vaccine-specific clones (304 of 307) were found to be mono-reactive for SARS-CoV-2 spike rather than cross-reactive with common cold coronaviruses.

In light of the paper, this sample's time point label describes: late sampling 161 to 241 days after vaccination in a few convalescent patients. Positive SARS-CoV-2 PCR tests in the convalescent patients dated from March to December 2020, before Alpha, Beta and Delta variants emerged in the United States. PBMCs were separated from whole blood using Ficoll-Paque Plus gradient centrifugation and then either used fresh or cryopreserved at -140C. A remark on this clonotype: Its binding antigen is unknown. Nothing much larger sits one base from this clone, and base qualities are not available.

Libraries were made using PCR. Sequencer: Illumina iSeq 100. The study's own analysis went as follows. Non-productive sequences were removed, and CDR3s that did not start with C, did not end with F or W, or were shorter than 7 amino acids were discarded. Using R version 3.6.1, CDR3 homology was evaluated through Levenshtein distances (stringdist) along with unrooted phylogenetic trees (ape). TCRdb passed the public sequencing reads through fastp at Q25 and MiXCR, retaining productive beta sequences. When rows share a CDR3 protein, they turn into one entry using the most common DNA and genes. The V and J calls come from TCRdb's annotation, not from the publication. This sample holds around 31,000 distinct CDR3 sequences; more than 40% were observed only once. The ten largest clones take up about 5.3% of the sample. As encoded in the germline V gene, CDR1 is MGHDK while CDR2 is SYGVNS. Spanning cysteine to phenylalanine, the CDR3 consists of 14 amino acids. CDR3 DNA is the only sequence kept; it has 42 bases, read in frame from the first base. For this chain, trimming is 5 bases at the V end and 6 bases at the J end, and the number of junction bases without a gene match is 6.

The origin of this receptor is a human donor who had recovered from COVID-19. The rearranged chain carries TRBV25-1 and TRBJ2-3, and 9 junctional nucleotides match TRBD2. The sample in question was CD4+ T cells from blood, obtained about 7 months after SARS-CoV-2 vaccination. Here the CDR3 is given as CASSLAGTRDTQYF. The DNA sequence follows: TGTGCCAGCAGTCTAGCGGGAACGCGTGATACGCAGTATTTT.